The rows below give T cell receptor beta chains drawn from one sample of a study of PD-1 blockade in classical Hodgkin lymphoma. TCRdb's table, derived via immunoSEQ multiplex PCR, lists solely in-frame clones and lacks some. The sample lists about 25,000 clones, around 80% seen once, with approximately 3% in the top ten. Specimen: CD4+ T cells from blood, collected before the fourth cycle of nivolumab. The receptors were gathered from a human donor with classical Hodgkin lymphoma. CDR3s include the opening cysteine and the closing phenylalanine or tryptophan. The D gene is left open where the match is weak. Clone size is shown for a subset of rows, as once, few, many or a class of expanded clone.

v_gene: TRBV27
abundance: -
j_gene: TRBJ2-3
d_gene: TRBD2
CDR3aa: CATISPGLADYTDTQYF
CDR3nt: TGTGCCACTATTAGCCCGGGACTAGCGGACTACACAGATACGCAGTATTTT

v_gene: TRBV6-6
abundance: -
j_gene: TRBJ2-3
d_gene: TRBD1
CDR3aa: CASTRIQGFTDTQYF
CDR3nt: TGTGCCAGCACTCGGATACAGGGGTTCACAGATACGCAGTATTTT

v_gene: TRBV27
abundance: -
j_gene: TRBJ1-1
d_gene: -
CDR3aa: CASSLFFGGRTEAFF
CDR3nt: TGTGCCAGCAGTTTATTTTTTGGGGGTCGCACTGAAGCTTTCTTT

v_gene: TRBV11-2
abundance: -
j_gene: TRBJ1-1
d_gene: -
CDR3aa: CASSLSGGRGNTEAFF
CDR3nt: TGTGCCAGCAGCTTAAGCGGGGGGCGGGGGAACACTGAAGCTTTCTTT

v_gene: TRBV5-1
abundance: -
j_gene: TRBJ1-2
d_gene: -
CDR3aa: CASSSDGNYGYTF
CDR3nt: TGCGCCAGCAGCTCCGACGGAAACTATGGCTACACCTTC

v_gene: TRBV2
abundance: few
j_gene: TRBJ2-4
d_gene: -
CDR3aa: CASSDPRQGPSSEF
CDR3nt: TGTGCCAGCAGTGACCCAAGGCAAGGCCCCTCCAGTGAGTTC

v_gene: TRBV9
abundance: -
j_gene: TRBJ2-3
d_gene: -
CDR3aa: CASKKITTDTQYF
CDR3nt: TGTGCCAGCAAAAAGATCACCACAGATACGCAGTATTTT

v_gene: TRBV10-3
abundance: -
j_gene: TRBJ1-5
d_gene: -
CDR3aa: CAISDGFNQPQHF
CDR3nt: TGTGCCATCAGTGACGGATTTAATCAGCCCCAGCATTTT

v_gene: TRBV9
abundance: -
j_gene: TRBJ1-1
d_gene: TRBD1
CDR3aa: CASSTSPTNRGRAEAFF
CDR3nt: TGTGCCAGCAGCACGAGCCCCACAAACAGGGGGCGCGCCGAAGCTTTCTTT

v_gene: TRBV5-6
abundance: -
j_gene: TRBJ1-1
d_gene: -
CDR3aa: CASSRRGGAEAFF
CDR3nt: TGTGCCAGCAGCCGCCGGGGGGGTGCTGAAGCTTTCTTT

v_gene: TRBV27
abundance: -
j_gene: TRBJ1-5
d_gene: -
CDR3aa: CASSLSMGSQPQHF
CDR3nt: TGTGCCAGCAGTTTATCGATGGGTTCCCAGCCCCAGCATTTT

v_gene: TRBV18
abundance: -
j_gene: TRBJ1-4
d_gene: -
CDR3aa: CASSPPSQNNEKLFF
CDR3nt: TGTGCCAGCTCACCACCATCTCAGAATAATGAAAAACTGTTTTTT

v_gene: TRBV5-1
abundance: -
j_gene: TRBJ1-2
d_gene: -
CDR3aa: CASNPADTYYGYTF
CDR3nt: TGCGCCAGCAACCCCGCGGATACCTACTATGGCTACACCTTC

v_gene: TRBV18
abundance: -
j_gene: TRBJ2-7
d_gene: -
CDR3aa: CASSPRAGYEQYF
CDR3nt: TGTGCCAGCTCACCACGGGCAGGTTACGAGCAGTACTTC

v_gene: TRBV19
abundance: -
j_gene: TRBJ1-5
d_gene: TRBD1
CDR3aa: CASSGQGGNQPQHF
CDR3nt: TGTGCCAGTAGTGGACAGGGCGGCAATCAGCCCCAGCATTTT

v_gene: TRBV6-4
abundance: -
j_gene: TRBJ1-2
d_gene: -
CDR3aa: CASSVYGGFNYGYTF
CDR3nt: TGTGCCAGCAGTGTCTATGGGGGGTTTAACTATGGCTACACCTTC

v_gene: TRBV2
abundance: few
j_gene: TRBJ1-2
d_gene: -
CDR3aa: CASSVEGRYGYTF
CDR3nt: TGTGCCAGCAGTGTTGAGGGCCGTTACGGCTACACCTTC

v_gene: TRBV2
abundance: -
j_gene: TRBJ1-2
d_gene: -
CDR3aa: CASSRDEGGYTF
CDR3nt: TGTGCCAGCAGTCGAGACGAGGGAGGCTACACCTTC

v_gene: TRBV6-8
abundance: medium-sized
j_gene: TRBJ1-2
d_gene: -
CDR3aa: CASSYSGVDRGHGYTF
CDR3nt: TGTGCCAGCAGTTACTCTGGGGTAGACAGAGGCCATGGCTACACCTTC

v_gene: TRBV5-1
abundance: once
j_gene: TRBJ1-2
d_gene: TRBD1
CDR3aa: CASSHDGQGIPYGYTF
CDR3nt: TGCGCCAGCAGCCATGACGGACAGGGAATCCCCTATGGCTACACCTTC

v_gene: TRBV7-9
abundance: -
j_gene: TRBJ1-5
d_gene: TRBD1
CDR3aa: CASSPDRGNQPQHF
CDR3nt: TGTGCCAGCAGCCCGGACAGGGGGAATCAGCCCCAGCATTTT

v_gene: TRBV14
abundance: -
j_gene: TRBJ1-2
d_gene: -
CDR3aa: CASSQWTEYGYTF
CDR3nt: TGTGCCAGCAGCCAATGGACAGAGTATGGCTACACCTTC

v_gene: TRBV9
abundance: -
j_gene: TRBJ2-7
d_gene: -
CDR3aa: CASSVEHSPYEQYF
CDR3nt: TGTGCCAGCAGCGTAGAACATTCCCCCTACGAGCAGTACTTC

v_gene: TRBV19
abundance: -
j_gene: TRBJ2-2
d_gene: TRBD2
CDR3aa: CASSSGGGTGELFF
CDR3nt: TGTGCCAGTAGTTCGGGAGGCGGCACCGGGGAGCTGTTTTTT

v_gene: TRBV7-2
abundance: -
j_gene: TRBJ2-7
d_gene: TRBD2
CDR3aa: CASSTSLLAGGPGGEQYF
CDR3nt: TGTGCCAGCAGCACCTCGTTACTAGCGGGGGGGCCGGGCGGCGAGCAGTACTTC

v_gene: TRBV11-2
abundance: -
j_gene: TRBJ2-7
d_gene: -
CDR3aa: CASISKLDGNYEQYF
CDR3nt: TGTGCCAGCATCTCTAAACTCGACGGCAACTACGAGCAGTACTTC

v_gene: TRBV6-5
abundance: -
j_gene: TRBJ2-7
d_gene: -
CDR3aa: CASSYSLEGSSYEQYF
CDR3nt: TGTGCCAGCAGTTACTCGCTCGAGGGTTCATCCTACGAGCAGTACTTC

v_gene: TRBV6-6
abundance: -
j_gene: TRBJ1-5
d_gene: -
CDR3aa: CASSYSIADINQPQHF
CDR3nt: TGTGCCAGCAGTTACTCGATAGCAGACATAAATCAGCCCCAGCATTTT

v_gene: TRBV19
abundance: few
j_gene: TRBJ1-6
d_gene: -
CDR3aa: CASSTPQMQGPPLHF
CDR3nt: TGTGCCAGTAGTACCCCTCAAATGCAAGGACCACCCCTCCACTTT

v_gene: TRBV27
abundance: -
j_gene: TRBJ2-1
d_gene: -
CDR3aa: CASSFTRNTYNEQFF
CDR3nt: TGTGCCAGCAGCTTCACTAGAAACACGTACAATGAGCAGTTCTTC

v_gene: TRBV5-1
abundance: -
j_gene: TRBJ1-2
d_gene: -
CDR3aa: CASSFGERAYGYTF
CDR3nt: TGCGCCAGCAGCTTTGGGGAGAGGGCCTATGGCTACACCTTC

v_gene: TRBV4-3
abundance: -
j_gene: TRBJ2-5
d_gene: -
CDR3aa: CASSQWGGAIETQYF
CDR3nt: TGCGCCAGCAGCCAATGGGGCGGGGCTATAGAGACCCAGTACTTC

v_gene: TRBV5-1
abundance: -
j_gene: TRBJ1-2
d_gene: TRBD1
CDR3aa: CASSVGGQEIYGYTF
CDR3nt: TGCGCCAGCAGCGTAGGGGGACAGGAGATCTATGGCTACACCTTC

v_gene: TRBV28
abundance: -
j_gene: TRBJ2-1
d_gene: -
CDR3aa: CASSWGVYEQFF
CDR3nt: TGTGCCAGCAGTTGGGGAGTGTATGAGCAGTTCTTC

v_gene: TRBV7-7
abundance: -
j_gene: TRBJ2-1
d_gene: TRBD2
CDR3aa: CASSPVRGDYNEQFF
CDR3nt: TGTGCCAGCAGCCCCGTCCGGGGGGACTACAATGAGCAGTTCTTC

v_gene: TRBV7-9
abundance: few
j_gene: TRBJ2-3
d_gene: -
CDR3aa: CASSFGVRTDTQYF
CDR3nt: TGTGCCAGCAGCTTTGGGGTTCGCACAGATACGCAGTATTTT

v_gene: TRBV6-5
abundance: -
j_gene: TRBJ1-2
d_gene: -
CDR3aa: CASSRTQTGYGYTF
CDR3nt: TGTGCCAGCAGCCGCACCCAGACAGGATATGGCTACACCTTC

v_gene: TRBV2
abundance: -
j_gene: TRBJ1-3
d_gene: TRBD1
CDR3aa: CASSEQGALGNTIYF
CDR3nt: TGTGCCAGCAGTGAGCAGGGGGCGCTTGGAAACACCATATATTTT

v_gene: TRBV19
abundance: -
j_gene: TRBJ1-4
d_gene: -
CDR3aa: CASTPRGGDEKLFF
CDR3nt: TGTGCCAGCACCCCCCGGGGGGGCGATGAAAAACTGTTTTTT

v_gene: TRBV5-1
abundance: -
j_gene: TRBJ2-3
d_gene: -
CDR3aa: CASRPTLPWTDTQYF
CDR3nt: TGCGCCAGCAGGCCTACCCTCCCGTGGACAGATACGCAGTATTTT

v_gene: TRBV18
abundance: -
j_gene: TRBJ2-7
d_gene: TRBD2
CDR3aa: CASSPGTSGSYEQYF
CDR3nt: TGTGCCAGCTCACCCGGGACTAGCGGATCCTACGAGCAGTACTTC